This T cell receptor (beta chain) appears in the sequencing data of a study of T cells in Graves' hyperthyroidism and ophthalmopathy. Study results and caveats: Most thyroid clonotypes that were expanded above 0.001 also turned up in blood. In simple terms, a model built on 13 V-J features told ophthalmopathy apart from stable hyperthyroidism.

Diagnosis relied on clinical symptoms, serum thyroxine and TRAb, thyroid ultrasound and orbital computed tomography. Using 9.5 to 10 ml of fresh peripheral blood, PBMCs were prepared. This clonotype was recorded many times. What it recognizes is unknown. TCR beta CDR3 sequences were amplified from RNA transcripts. With the HTBI primer set, the TCR CDR3 went through a first round of RT-PCR. TCRdb fed the multiplex PCR reads into MiXCR, producing one record per CDR3 protein. The repertoire holds over 650,000 distinct CDR3 sequences, with roughly 15% as singletons. Germline V gene data show CDR1 as SGHVS and CDR2 as FQNEAQ. This CDR3 is built from 16 residues. J was trimmed by 3 bases and V by 2 bases; bases with no gene match: 4.

The chain has TRBV7-8 and TRBJ2-3; 11 bases map to TRBD2. The origin of this receptor is a man aged 18 to 30 with Graves' hyperthyroidism. Sequencing was performed on blood. In DNA, the CDR3 is TGTGCCAGCAGCTTACGAACTAGCGGGAGAACAGATACGCAGTATTTT. Translating it yields CASSLRTSGRTDTQYF.